Listed below are T cell receptor beta chains from one sample, sequenced in a study of vaccination and CD4 T cells after COVID-19. These receptors' targets are unknown. TCRdb used MiXCR to reprocess the PCR reads, holding one entry per CDR3 protein. The sample contains around 19,000 distinct CDR3 sequences, roughly 40% of which appear only once. Material: CD4+ T cells from blood, cultured in vitro, obtained after SARS-CoV-2 vaccination. Receptor source: a human donor who had recovered from COVID-19. The CDR3 runs from the conserved cysteine through the conserved F or W. The size field is filled for only some rows; it gives once, few, many or a size class.

V,J,size,CDR3
TRBV6-5,TRBJ2-5,-,CASSYGFKGSETQYF
TRBV7-2,TRBJ2-1,few,CASSPPGLAANNEQFF
TRBV20-1,TRBJ2-5,-,CSARDGETQYF
TRBV20-1,TRBJ2-7,-,CSARDPLPGRYEQYF
TRBV20-1,TRBJ1-3,few,CSAPEGGAGNTIYF
TRBV2,TRBJ2-6,-,CASSAGVGANVLTF
TRBV7-2,-,-,CASSLGAAGRNEQFF
TRBV9,TRBJ1-6,once,CASSVEQIHNSPLHF
TRBV9,TRBJ1-2,-,CASSLTLGGAEGYTF
TRBV6-4,TRBJ2-1,-,CASSDSRRGDEQFF
TRBV7-8,TRBJ1-2,-,CASSLRPGQGGYGYTF
TRBV11-3,TRBJ2-2,-,CASSLDRVGAGELFF
TRBV5-4,TRBJ1-1,-,CASSAQENTEAFF
TRBV7-9,TRBJ1-2,-,CASSPGQLYGYTF
TRBV9,TRBJ1-2,few,CASSVEGGWSYTF
TRBV27,TRBJ2-3,-,CASSLLAGVSDTQYF
TRBV28,TRBJ2-5,-,CASSLPQVRETQYF
TRBV14,TRBJ1-6,-,CASSHNSPLHF
TRBV7-8,TRBJ1-1,-,CASSLATGNTEAFF
TRBV7-2,TRBJ2-5,-,CASSLWARQETQYF
TRBV20-1,TRBJ1-5,medium-sized,CSARRPTGHSNQPQHF
TRBV5-4,TRBJ1-2,-,CASSDPKLGTTGGYGYTF